The present T cell receptor (beta chain) was sequenced within a study of T cell responses to AZD1222 COVID-19 vaccine. Study at large: Pooling covered second doses at about 4 or about 12 weeks. Study-wide results and limits: After the peak T cell response, and only then, were repertoires sampled. The study found Spike-specific TCR breadth and depth rose after two AZD1222 doses.

Clones were sequenced by immunoSEQ multiplex PCR, and TCRdb holds only the in-frame ones, with some missing. The repertoire consists of about 99,000 clones, with around 89% occurring once and the leading ten covering roughly 20%. V lost 4 bases and J lost 6; bases outside the gene matches: 9. Germline CDR1 and CDR2: MNHNY and SVGAGI (reference sequence). This CDR3 is built from 15 residues. Details on this clone: Its cognate antigen is unknown.

This clonotype was sampled from an adult in good health. V is TRBV6-6 and J is TRBJ2-7; TRBD1 aligns across 10 bases. The sample was peripheral blood, taken on day 0 of AZD1222 vaccination. CDR3 sequence reads: CASSFQSTGGGEQYF. The CDR3 DNA is TGTGCCAGCAGTTTCCAGTCGACAGGGGGCGGCGAGCAGTACTTC.